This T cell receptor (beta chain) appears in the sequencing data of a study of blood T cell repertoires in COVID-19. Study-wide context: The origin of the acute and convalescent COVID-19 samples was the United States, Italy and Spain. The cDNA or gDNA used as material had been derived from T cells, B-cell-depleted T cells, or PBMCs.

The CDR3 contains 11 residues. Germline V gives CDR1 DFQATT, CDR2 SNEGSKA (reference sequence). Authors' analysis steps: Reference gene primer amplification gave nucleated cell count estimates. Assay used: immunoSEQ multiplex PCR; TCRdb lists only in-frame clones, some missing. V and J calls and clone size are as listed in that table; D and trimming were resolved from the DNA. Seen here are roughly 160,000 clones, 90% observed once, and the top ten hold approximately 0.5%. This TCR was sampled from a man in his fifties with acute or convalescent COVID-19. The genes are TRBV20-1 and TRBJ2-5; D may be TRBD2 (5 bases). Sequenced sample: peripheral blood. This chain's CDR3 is CSLAGLETQYF. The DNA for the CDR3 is TGCAGCCTCGCTGGACTTGAGACCCAGTACTTC.